This T cell receptor beta chain originates from a study of Graves' ophthalmopathy and Graves' hyperthyroidism. No donor had other autoimmune disease, uncontrolled infection, pregnancy or lactation. Amplified material comprised TCR beta CDR3 regions derived from RNA transcripts. Amplification began with first-round RT-PCR using HTBI primers, then second-round multiplex PCR was performed. Via MiXCR, TCRdb re-called the multiplex PCR reads, giving one row per CDR3 protein. The data contain 200,000 to 300,000 distinct CDR3 sequences, around 50% of them seen just once; the ten biggest clones take up less than 50%. Germline values: CDR1 MGHRA, CDR2 YSYEKL. CDR3 length: 15 amino acids. The V end lost 0 bases, the J end lost 1 base, and 10 bases lay between the germline ends.

The chain has TRBV4-1 and TRBJ2-7; D might be TRBD2 (5 bases). This clonotype was obtained from an adult man with Graves' ophthalmopathy. The sample comprised peripheral blood. CDR3 in amino acids: CASSQDGRPSYEQYF. CDR3 nucleotides: TGCGCCAGCAGCCAAGATGGGAGACCTTCCTACGAGCAGTACTTC.